These 9 T cell receptor beta chains share one sample of origin, sequenced in a study of CXCR3-negative and CXCR3-positive naive CD8 T cells. General study findings and limits: TRB CDR3s were more hydrophobic in CXCR3-positive than in CXCR3-negative naive cells.

The authors made the TRB cDNA libraries by 5' RACE using UMI labels. TCRdb re-called the 5' RACE reads, yielding one record per CDR3 amino acid sequence without DNA. The sample spans around 95,000 distinct CDR3 sequences; the ten largest clones claim 1.1%. The antigens for these receptors are not known. Sequences were obtained from naive CXCR3+ CD8+ T cells from blood. Described subset: CD45RO-CCR7+CD27+CD95- naive CD8+ T cells expressing CXCR3 (TNR3+). These receptor sequences come from a human donor in good health. Some clones in this sample may be carry-over from other donors' samples.

CDR3 amino acids: CSVETQSYEQYF. The rearrangement uses TRBV29-1 and TRBJ2-7. The CDR3 loop spans 12 amino acids. Per the germline V gene, CDR1 is SQVTM and CDR2 is ANQGSEA.

The chain uses TRBV6-2 or TRBV6-3 and TRBJ2-2. The CDR3 spans 13 residues. Germline V CDR1 and CDR2: MNHEY, SVGEGT. The CDR3 sequence: CARRTQPTGELFF.

The chain employs TRBV29-1 and TRBJ2-2; TCRdb calls TRBD2, which cannot be checked without DNA. The CDR3 covers 16 residues. Germline assignment: CDR1 SQVTM and CDR2 ANQGSEA. CDR3 protein: CSVEGTSGSGTGELFF.

This chain connects TRBV5-6 to TRBJ2-5. This CDR3 region has 14 residues. Germline CDR1 and CDR2: SGHDT and YYEEEE. CDR3 in amino acids: CASSLDRGYETQYF.

The rearrangement links TRBV10-3 to TRBJ2-5. This CDR3 is built from 13 residues. Germline V gene data show CDR1 as ENHRY and CDR2 as SYGVKD. The CDR3: CAISESRQETQYF.

The chain uses TRBV9 and TRBJ2-7; TCRdb names TRBD1, which stays unverified in the absence of DNA. The CDR3 totals 14 residues. CDR1 and CDR2 (germline): SGDLS, YYNGEE. Here the CDR3 reads CASSVIGDGYEQYF.

This chain links TRBV29-1 with TRBJ2-4. CDR3 length: 13 amino acids. Per the germline V gene, CDR1 is SQVTM and CDR2 is ANQGSEA. The CDR3 loop reads CSVKVIPENIQYF.

V gene TRBV27 combines with J gene TRBJ1-1; TCRdb's D call of TRBD1 is untestable without DNA. Germline values: CDR1 MNHEY, CDR2 SMNVEV (reference sequence). This CDR3 has 14 amino acids. The CDR3 sequence: CASSDQGLWTEAFF.

The chain's CDR3 is CASSPTAGEPYEQYF. The chain joins TRBV7-8 to TRBJ2-7; TCRdb's D gene call, TRBD1, goes unchecked for lack of DNA. Germline V gene sequence: CDR1 SGHVS, CDR2 FQNEAQ. This CDR3 comprises 15 residues.